These T cell receptor beta chains were read from a single sample in a study of T cells after yellow fever vaccination. TCRdb called the 5' RACE reads again in MiXCR, with one record for every CDR3 protein. This sample has roughly 500,000 distinct CDR3 sequences, with roughly 19% found just once. Sample: PBMCs, taken 15 days after the yellow fever booster vaccination. These receptors were taken from a young man who received the YFV17D yellow fever vaccine. The CDR3 runs from the conserved cysteine through the conserved F or W. A D gene is named only where the DNA matches it firmly. Only some rows state a clone size, as once, few, many or a class for expanded clones.

CDR3 length: 13; V gene: TRBV7-2; J gene: TRBJ1-5; D gene: .; clone size: few; CDR3 DNA: TGTGCCAGCAGCTCGTGGGAGAATCAGCCCCAGCATTTT; CDR3 protein: CASSSWENQPQHF
CDR3 length: 14; V gene: TRBV7-2; J gene: TRBJ2-7; D gene: TRBD2; clone size: few; CDR3 DNA: TGTGCCAGCAGCGATGGGACTAGCGGTTACGAGCAGTACTTC; CDR3 protein: CASSDGTSGYEQYF
CDR3 length: 15; V gene: TRBV7-6; J gene: TRBJ2-7; D gene: TRBD1; clone size: .; CDR3 DNA: TGTGCCAGCAGCTTAGCCGGGACAGGGGCCTACGAGCAGTACTTC; CDR3 protein: CASSLAGTGAYEQYF
CDR3 length: 13; V gene: TRBV12-3/TRBV12-4; J gene: TRBJ2-1; D gene: .; clone size: .; CDR3 DNA: TGTGCCAGCAGTTTAAAGGAGACGAATGAGCAGTTCTTC; CDR3 protein: CASSLKETNEQFF
CDR3 length: 13; V gene: TRBV7-2; J gene: TRBJ2-5; D gene: .; clone size: .; CDR3 DNA: TGTGCCAGCACCTTTGACAGGCAAGAGACCCAGTACTTC; CDR3 protein: CASTFDRQETQYF
CDR3 length: 16; V gene: TRBV4-1; J gene: TRBJ2-7; D gene: TRBD1; clone size: .; CDR3 DNA: TGCGCCAGCAGCCCGGGACAGGGGTGGGTAGCGTACGAGCAGTACTTC; CDR3 protein: CASSPGQGWVAYEQYF
CDR3 length: 16; V gene: TRBV6-1; J gene: TRBJ2-3; D gene: TRBD2; clone size: few; CDR3 DNA: TGTGCCAGCAGTGACGTACTAGCGGGTTTGTCAGATACGCAGTATTTT; CDR3 protein: CASSDVLAGLSDTQYF
CDR3 length: 11; V gene: TRBV3-1; J gene: TRBJ2-5; D gene: .; clone size: .; CDR3 DNA: TGTGCCAGCACCTTTCAAGAGACCCAGTACTTC; CDR3 protein: CASTFQETQYF
CDR3 length: 13; V gene: TRBV30; J gene: TRBJ2-2; D gene: TRBD1; clone size: few; CDR3 DNA: TGTGCCTGGAGACAGGGGCTTGCCGGGGAGCTGTTTTTT; CDR3 protein: CAWRQGLAGELFF
CDR3 length: 10; V gene: TRBV29-1; J gene: TRBJ1-1; D gene: TRBD1; clone size: .; CDR3 DNA: TGCAGCGTGGGGACAGGTGAAGCTTTCTTT; CDR3 protein: CSVGTGEAFF
CDR3 length: 15; V gene: TRBV5-4; J gene: TRBJ2-1; D gene: .; clone size: .; CDR3 DNA: TGTGCCAGCAGCCGGACCGGGTCAAAGAACAATGAGCAGTTCTTC; CDR3 protein: CASSRTGSKNNEQFF
CDR3 length: 17; V gene: TRBV5-1; J gene: TRBJ2-1; D gene: TRBD1; clone size: .; CDR3 DNA: TGCGCCAGCAGCTTGGCGACGGGGGACAGGGACTACAATGAGCAGTTCTTC; CDR3 protein: CASSLATGDRDYNEQFF
CDR3 length: 17; V gene: TRBV28; J gene: TRBJ2-3; D gene: TRBD2; clone size: .; CDR3 DNA: TGTGCCAGCAGTCACATCCTTAGCGGGAGGGCCGGGGATACGCAGTATTTT; CDR3 protein: CASSHILSGRAGDTQYF
CDR3 length: 19; V gene: TRBV6-2/TRBV6-3; J gene: TRBJ2-1; D gene: TRBD2; clone size: few; CDR3 DNA: TGTGCCAGCACCGATCAAGCCCCTGCTAGCGGGAGGGACTGGCGTGAGCAGTTCTTC; CDR3 protein: CASTDQAPASGRDWREQFF
CDR3 length: 15; V gene: TRBV12-3/TRBV12-4; J gene: TRBJ2-3; D gene: .; clone size: few; CDR3 DNA: TGTGCCAGCGGGAGGGACAAAGCCAGCACAGATACGCAGTATTTT; CDR3 protein: CASGRDKASTDTQYF
CDR3 length: 17; V gene: TRBV7-6; J gene: TRBJ1-3; D gene: .; clone size: .; CDR3 DNA: TGTGCCAGCAGCTTAGCCCCGCCGACTAGCTCTGGAAACACCATATATTTT; CDR3 protein: CASSLAPPTSSGNTIYF
CDR3 length: 15; V gene: TRBV7-2; J gene: TRBJ2-3; D gene: TRBD2; clone size: few; CDR3 DNA: TGTGCCAGCAGCTTCCCTAGCGGGAGGACAGATACGCAGTATTTT; CDR3 protein: CASSFPSGRTDTQYF
CDR3 length: 15; V gene: TRBV20-1; J gene: TRBJ2-5; D gene: .; clone size: .; CDR3 DNA: TGCAGTGCCAGGAGGTTCGCGACTTCCCAAGAGACCCAGTACTTC; CDR3 protein: CSARRFATSQETQYF
CDR3 length: 13; V gene: TRBV19; J gene: TRBJ2-3; D gene: .; clone size: .; CDR3 DNA: TGTGCCAGTAGTATCGCCGGCCCAGATACGCAGTATTTT; CDR3 protein: CASSIAGPDTQYF
CDR3 length: 16; V gene: TRBV5-4; J gene: TRBJ2-2; D gene: .; clone size: .; CDR3 DNA: TGTGCCAGCACTCAACAGGGACTGACGAACACCGGGGAGCTGTTTTTT; CDR3 protein: CASTQQGLTNTGELFF
CDR3 length: 19; V gene: TRBV9; J gene: TRBJ2-5; D gene: .; clone size: .; CDR3 DNA: TGTGCCAGCAGCGTAACTGGGGATTTAGCCGGGACCCCAGAGGAGACCCAGTACTTC; CDR3 protein: CASSVTGDLAGTPEETQYF
CDR3 length: 15; V gene: TRBV7-2; J gene: TRBJ2-5; D gene: TRBD2; clone size: many; CDR3 DNA: TGTGCCAGCAGCTTAGCGGGACTAGCCCAAGAGACCCAGTACTTC; CDR3 protein: CASSLAGLAQETQYF
CDR3 length: 13; V gene: TRBV27; J gene: TRBJ2-4; D gene: .; clone size: few; CDR3 DNA: TGTGCCAGCAGCCGCTTACAAGGGGAAATCCAGTACTTC; CDR3 protein: CASSRLQGEIQYF
CDR3 length: 15; V gene: TRBV27; J gene: TRBJ2-5; D gene: .; clone size: few; CDR3 DNA: TGTGCCAGCAGTTTGGCGGGACGTCGACAAGAGACCCAGTACTTC; CDR3 protein: CASSLAGRRQETQYF
CDR3 length: 18; V gene: TRBV6-2/TRBV6-3; J gene: TRBJ2-2; D gene: .; clone size: few; CDR3 DNA: TGTGCCAGCAGAAAAGTGTCTGGTCTTATCGCGAACACCGGGGAGCTGTTTTTT; CDR3 protein: CASRKVSGLIANTGELFF
CDR3 length: 16; V gene: TRBV20-1; J gene: TRBJ2-3; D gene: .; clone size: .; CDR3 DNA: TGCAGTGCTAGTGATACGGGCCCAGGCGGCACAGATACGCAGTATTTT; CDR3 protein: CSASDTGPGGTDTQYF
CDR3 length: 16; V gene: TRBV11-2; J gene: TRBJ2-7; D gene: .; clone size: .; CDR3 DNA: TGTGCCAGCAGCTTAGAGGGGGTTAGCGGCGGCTACGAGCAGTACTTC; CDR3 protein: CASSLEGVSGGYEQYF
CDR3 length: 12; V gene: TRBV5-1; J gene: TRBJ2-1; D gene: TRBD1; clone size: .; CDR3 DNA: TGCGCCAGCAGCGAGGAAGGGACAGTGGAGTTCTTC; CDR3 protein: CASSEEGTVEFF
CDR3 length: 15; V gene: TRBV5-1; J gene: TRBJ2-7; D gene: TRBD1; clone size: .; CDR3 DNA: TGCGCCAGCAGCACCGGGACAGGGGGCGACTACGAGCAGTACTTC; CDR3 protein: CASSTGTGGDYEQYF
CDR3 length: 14; V gene: TRBV27; J gene: TRBJ2-7; D gene: TRBD2; clone size: .; CDR3 DNA: TGTGCCACCCGGGGGGGTGGTTGGGCCTACGAGCAGTACTTC; CDR3 protein: CATRGGGWAYEQYF
CDR3 length: 16; V gene: TRBV24-1; J gene: TRBJ1-4; D gene: TRBD1; clone size: few; CDR3 DNA: TGTGCCACCAGTGATCTAACAGGGGAACTTAATGAAAAACTGTTTTTT; CDR3 protein: CATSDLTGELNEKLFF
CDR3 length: 16; V gene: TRBV3-1; J gene: TRBJ2-6; D gene: .; clone size: .; CDR3 DNA: TGTGCCAGCAGCCATGGGCTCAACTCTGGGGCCAACGTCCTGACTTTC; CDR3 protein: CASSHGLNSGANVLTF
CDR3 length: 18; V gene: TRBV12-3/TRBV12-4; J gene: TRBJ2-1; D gene: .; clone size: .; CDR3 DNA: TGTGCCAGCTGTTTAGTAGGTTCGGGTTTAGTGTCCTACAATGAGCAGTTCTTC; CDR3 protein: CASCLVGSGLVSYNEQFF
CDR3 length: 14; V gene: TRBV7-2; J gene: TRBJ1-4; D gene: TRBD1; clone size: .; CDR3 DNA: TGTGCCAGCAGCCCAGGGGACAGGGTTGGAAAACTGTTTTTT; CDR3 protein: CASSPGDRVGKLFF
CDR3 length: 14; V gene: TRBV9; J gene: TRBJ2-7; D gene: TRBD2; clone size: few; CDR3 DNA: TGTGCCAGCAGCGTAGGGCTAGCGGGGGGCGAGCAGTACTTC; CDR3 protein: CASSVGLAGGEQYF
CDR3 length: 12; V gene: TRBV7-2; J gene: TRBJ2-1; D gene: .; clone size: .; CDR3 DNA: TGTGCCAGCAGCTTATTCGGGGATGAGCAGTTCTTC; CDR3 protein: CASSLFGDEQFF
CDR3 length: 15; V gene: TRBV14; J gene: TRBJ2-1; D gene: .; clone size: many; CDR3 DNA: TGTGCCAGCAGCCAAGATGTGATTCGAGCCCATGAGCAGTTCTTC; CDR3 protein: CASSQDVIRAHEQFF
CDR3 length: 13; V gene: TRBV20-1; J gene: TRBJ2-1; D gene: .; clone size: .; CDR3 DNA: TGCAGTGCGGCGGGCGGGAACTACAATGAGCAGTTCTTC; CDR3 protein: CSAAGGNYNEQFF
CDR3 length: 14; V gene: TRBV20-1; J gene: TRBJ2-7; D gene: .; clone size: few; CDR3 DNA: TGCAGTGCTATGGACTTACTAAATGCCTACGAGCAGTACTTC; CDR3 protein: CSAMDLLNAYEQYF
CDR3 length: 14; V gene: TRBV4-2; J gene: TRBJ1-2; D gene: .; clone size: .; CDR3 DNA: TGTGCCAGCAGCCATTCCGGGAATAACTATGGCTACACCTTC; CDR3 protein: CASSHSGNNYGYTF
CDR3 length: 15; V gene: TRBV24-1; J gene: TRBJ2-1; D gene: .; clone size: .; CDR3 DNA: TGTGCCACCAGTGACCGTACTAGCCTCCACGATGAGCAGTTCTTC; CDR3 protein: CATSDRTSLHDEQFF
CDR3 length: 14; V gene: TRBV29-1; J gene: TRBJ2-3; D gene: .; clone size: few; CDR3 DNA: TGCAGCGTTGATTCGGGAATCGGGACAGATACGCAGTATTTT; CDR3 protein: CSVDSGIGTDTQYF